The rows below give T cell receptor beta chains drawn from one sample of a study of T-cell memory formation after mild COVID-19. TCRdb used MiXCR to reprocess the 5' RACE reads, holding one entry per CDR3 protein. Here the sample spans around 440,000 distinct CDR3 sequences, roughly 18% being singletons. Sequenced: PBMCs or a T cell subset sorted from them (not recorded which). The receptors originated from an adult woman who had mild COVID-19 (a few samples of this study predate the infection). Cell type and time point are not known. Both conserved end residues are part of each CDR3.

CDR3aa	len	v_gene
CASSFGTSGESTDTQYF	17	TRBV5-1
CATRPTRNQPQHF	13	TRBV15
CATSDLTGRYGYTF	14	TRBV24-1
CAISPDRGYNEQFF	14	TRBV10-3
CASRVRESDYNEQFF	15	TRBV6-5
CSARGIAGPSNQPQHF	16	TRBV20-1
CASSLQYEQYF	11	TRBV12-3/TRBV12-4
CATSGYTF	8	TRBV11-2
CASSYSGKGNQPQHF	15	TRBV6-5
CASSLGVRGFF	11	TRBV12-3/TRBV12-4
CASSPRALNQPQHF	14	TRBV2
CASSAVGYEQYF	12	TRBV14
CASSLLIGEQYF	12	TRBV7-8
CASSPGASGTYEQYF	15	TRBV27
CASSAQGEVGYTF	13	TRBV12-3/TRBV12-4
CASSLWGADTEAFF	14	TRBV12-3/TRBV12-4
CATSDRDITLNEQFF	15	TRBV24-1
CASSPIFGLAGHLTDTQYF	19	TRBV6-2/TRBV6-3
CSAREGYGVMSTEAFF	16	TRBV20-1
CASSLVRGIAYEQYF	15	TRBV5-5
CATSRDTSGGFGYTF	15	TRBV15
CASSLEREWDTDTQYF	16	TRBV12-3/TRBV12-4
CASSDPRLAGGPFF	14	TRBV2
CASSQEQFGGFEQFF	15	TRBV4-1
CASSQEWGGLIYEQYF	16	TRBV4-3
CAWSRDRVTDTQYF	14	TRBV30
CSARDNQGGTYEQYF	15	TRBV20-1
CAISGQGDGEQFF	13	TRBV10-3
CASSPGLAGGHGTDTQYF	18	TRBV9
CASSQGSGEADTQYF	15	TRBV3-1
CASSPSQHQLAKNIQYF	17	TRBV6-2/TRBV6-3
CSARDSGQGARSSTEAFF	18	TRBV20-1
CASLRGQNTEAFF	13	TRBV7-8
CASSQGLAGLSYDEQFF	17	TRBV3-1
CASSQDGLASTDTQYF	16	TRBV4-3
CASSSIAGAYNEQFF	15	TRBV7-3
CASSSSGTSHNEQFF	15	TRBV7-6
CASSVDTTRGEAFF	14	TRBV5-5
CASSFSGIYEQYF	13	TRBV7-8
CASSVGSGKDQPQHF	15	TRBV9
CASSAGATGGYSAYEQYF	18	TRBV5-6
CASSPRQGWNTEAFF	15	TRBV27
CASSEGLAKDTQYF	14	TRBV6-1
CASVPGLAGGPTFEQYF	17	TRBV2
CASSGGRGTGELFF	14	TRBV5-1
CASSFRLPDEQYF	13	TRBV12-3/TRBV12-4
CATRRSGTNTGELFF	15	TRBV15
CSARQGGNEKLFF	13	TRBV20-1
CAWSARLRVYEQYF	14	TRBV30
CASSLGVGSPDTQLYNSPLHF	21	TRBV7-2
CASSQRRDSNSYEQYF	16	TRBV4-2